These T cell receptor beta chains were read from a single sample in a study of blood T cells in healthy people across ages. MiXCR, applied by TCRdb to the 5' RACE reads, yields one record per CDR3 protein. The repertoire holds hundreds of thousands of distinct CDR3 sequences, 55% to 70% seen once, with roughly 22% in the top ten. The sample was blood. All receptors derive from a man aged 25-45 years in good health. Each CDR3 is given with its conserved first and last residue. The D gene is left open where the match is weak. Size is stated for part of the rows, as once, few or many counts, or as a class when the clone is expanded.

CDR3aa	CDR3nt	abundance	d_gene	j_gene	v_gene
CASSFSTHGYTF	TGTGCCAGCAGCTTCTCTACGCACGGCTACACCTTC	few	NA	TRBJ1-2	TRBV7-8
CASPVGSGGSRSYNEQFF	TGTGCCAGTCCGGTCGGTAGCGGGGGGAGTCGTTCCTACAATGAGCAGTTCTTC	NA	NA	TRBJ2-1	TRBV21-1
CASSSRGGLGDEKLFF	TGTGCCAGCAGCTCACGGGGGGGGTTGGGGGATGAAAAACTGTTTTTT	NA	NA	TRBJ1-4	TRBV7-6
CASSLIGSKGEKLFF	TGCGCCAGCAGCTTGATCGGCAGTAAGGGTGAAAAACTGTTTTTT	once	NA	TRBJ1-4	TRBV5-1
CASSHQGSEAFF	TGTGCCAGCAGTCACCAGGGTTCTGAAGCTTTCTTT	NA	NA	TRBJ1-1	TRBV12-3/TRBV12-4
CSASSTGNGIYEQYF	TGCAGTGCTTCCTCGACAGGGAATGGGATCTACGAGCAGTACTTC	NA	TRBD1	TRBJ2-7	TRBV20-1
CASGNGANTEAFF	TGTGCCAGCGGGAATGGGGCCAACACTGAAGCTTTCTTT	once	NA	TRBJ1-1	TRBV7-2
CASSAGGVGCEQYF	TGTGCCAGCAGCGCCGGGGGGGTCGGCTGCGAGCAGTACTTC	NA	TRBD2	TRBJ2-7	TRBV28
CATSRVGTYEQYF	TGTGCCACCAGCAGAGTTGGCACGTACGAGCAGTACTTC	NA	NA	TRBJ2-7	TRBV15
CASSYITGTSSTDTQYF	TGTGCCAGCAGTTACATAACCGGGACTAGCTCCACAGATACGCAGTATTTT	once	TRBD2	TRBJ2-3	TRBV6-2/TRBV6-3
CASSSPGTSGAEFF	TGTGCCAGCAGCTCCCCCGGGACTAGCGGGGCGGAGTTCTTC	NA	TRBD2	TRBJ2-1	TRBV6-2/TRBV6-3
CASSVANGETQYF	TGTGCCAGCAGCGTAGCTAACGGGGAGACCCAGTACTTC	once	NA	TRBJ2-5	TRBV9
CASSFWAGGEDTEAFF	TGTGCCAGCAGTTTTTGGGCAGGGGGCGAGGACACTGAAGCTTTCTTT	NA	TRBD1	TRBJ1-1	TRBV27